These T cell receptor beta chains were read from a single sample in a study of early T cells in non-severe SARS-CoV-2 infection. TCRdb recomputed calls from the 5' RACE reads with MiXCR, one row per CDR3 protein. In the table there are 25,000 to 30,000 distinct CDR3 sequences, around 4.4% of which are singletons. The sample taken for sequencing was whole blood. The receptors were gathered from an adult who was a healthcare worker with PCR-confirmed SARS-CoV-2 infection or an uninfected control (not recorded which). Both conserved end residues are part of each CDR3. The D gene is left open where the match is weak. The size of a clone is reported for some rows only, either as once, few or many, or as a class for expanded clones.

j_gene,v_gene,abundance,d_gene,CDR3nt,CDR3aa
TRBJ2-1,TRBV4-1,few,TRBD2,TGCGCCAGCAGCAAGGGACTAGCGGGGGACAATGAGCAGTTCTTC,CASSKGLAGDNEQFF
TRBJ1-5,TRBV20-1,many,-,TGCAGTGTGGCCCATTTGGGTCAGCCCCAGCATTTT,CSVAHLGQPQHF
TRBJ2-1,TRBV5-1,many,TRBD1,TGCGCCAGCAGCTCCCTGACAGGGGCCGGGGCGGAGCAGTTCTTC,CASSSLTGAGAEQFF
TRBJ2-7,TRBV20-1,few,TRBD2,TGCAGTGCTAGCGGGAGGGCCTCCTACGAGCAGTACTTC,CSASGRASYEQYF
TRBJ2-1,TRBV12-3/TRBV12-4,many,TRBD2,TGTGCCAGCAGTTGGGGTCAGCGGGGGGGCGCTGAGCAGTTCTTC,CASSWGQRGGAEQFF
TRBJ2-7,TRBV18,-,TRBD1,TGTGCCAGCTCACCACCGGGACAGACGACCTACGAGCAGTACTTC,CASSPPGQTTYEQYF
TRBJ2-1,TRBV5-4,many,TRBD2,TGTGCCAGCAGCCCCCCAGAAGCGGGAGGGCCCAGCTCCTACAATGAGCAGTTCTTC,CASSPPEAGGPSSYNEQFF
TRBJ2-6,TRBV4-2,few,-,TGTGCCAGCAGCCAGGAGGGATCATCTGGGGCCAACGTCCTGACTTTC,CASSQEGSSGANVLTF
TRBJ2-3,TRBV29-1,-,TRBD1,TGCAGCGTTGACCGCGCTGAGGACAGGGTCACAGATACGCAGTATTTT,CSVDRAEDRVTDTQYF
TRBJ2-1,TRBV29-1,many,-,TGCAGCGTTGTGGGTTACAATGAGCAGTTCTTC,CSVVGYNEQFF
TRBJ2-3,TRBV3-1,few,TRBD2,TGTGCCAGCAGCCAAGATCTAGCGGTTAGCACAGATACGCAGTATTTT,CASSQDLAVSTDTQYF
TRBJ1-6,TRBV20-1,medium-sized,-,TGCAGTGCTAGAGGATGGGGGGCCCAAAATTCACCCCTCCACTTT,CSARGWGAQNSPLHF
TRBJ2-7,TRBV6-5,many,-,TGTGCCAGCAGTTACACCGGAGCCGGGGCGTATCACGAGCAGTACTTC,CASSYTGAGAYHEQYF
TRBJ2-7,TRBV6-1,-,-,TGTGCCAGCAGGGACCCCTTTGGGCAACTCCCCTACGAGCAGTACTTC,CASRDPFGQLPYEQYF
TRBJ1-1,TRBV20-1,many,-,TGCAGTGCTAGATCTCGGGCCTCTCACACTGAAGCTTTCTTT,CSARSRASHTEAFF
TRBJ1-5,TRBV6-1,-,TRBD1,TGTGCCAGCAGTTACGACAGGGCGGAACAGCCCCAGCATTTT,CASSYDRAEQPQHF
TRBJ1-4,TRBV6-5,many,-,TGTGCAGCTGGGAATGAAAAACTGTTTTTT,CAAGNEKLFF
TRBJ2-1,TRBV11-3,many,TRBD2,TGTGCCAGCAGCTTAGAGGCGACTAGCGGTTACAATGAGCAGTTCTTC,CASSLEATSGYNEQFF
TRBJ2-7,TRBV7-8,many,-,TGTGCCAGCAGCTCCGGCAGGGGTTACGAGCAGTACTTC,CASSSGRGYEQYF
TRBJ2-3,TRBV28,few,TRBD2,TGTGCCAGCAGTCCTCGGCGGGGGGGCACAGATACGCAGTATTTT,CASSPRRGGTDTQYF
TRBJ2-7,TRBV20-1,medium-sized,-,TGCAGTGGGAGCGACAGAAGAGGATCCTACGAGCAGTACTTC,CSGSDRRGSYEQYF
TRBJ1-2,TRBV3-1,many,TRBD1,TGTGCCAGCAGACCGTGGGACAGGGCCACTAACTATGGCTACACCTTC,CASRPWDRATNYGYTF
TRBJ2-3,TRBV5-1,-,-,TGCGCCAGCAGCCCTCGCGGTTCGGACGGGGATACGCAGTATTTT,CASSPRGSDGDTQYF
TRBJ1-2,TRBV6-6,many,-,TGTGCCAGCAGTACCCCCGAGGCGGTTGGGTATGGCTACACCTTC,CASSTPEAVGYGYTF
TRBJ1-6,TRBV13,many,-,TGTGCCAGCAGCCCCGGAGGAGGCTCACCCCTCCACTTT,CASSPGGGSPLHF
TRBJ2-5,TRBV11-3,-,TRBD2,TGTGCCAGCAGCCCAAGACCTAGGGCTAGCGGGAGGCACGGCGGGGAGACCCAGTACTTC,CASSPRPRASGRHGGETQYF
TRBJ2-3,TRBV14,few,TRBD2,TGTGCCAGCAGGCGAACTAGCGGGGGTCTGACAGATACGCAGTATTTT,CASRRTSGGLTDTQYF
TRBJ2-3,TRBV5-1,many,-,TGCGCCAGCAGCTTGGGCGGGCCTTTAAGCACAGATACGCAGTATTTT,CASSLGGPLSTDTQYF
TRBJ2-3,TRBV6-5,-,TRBD2,TGTGCCAGCAGTAGCGGGACCACAGATACGCAGTATTTT,CASSSGTTDTQYF
TRBJ2-7,TRBV28,-,-,TGTGCCAGCAGCCGGGACTTTTCCTACGAGCAGTACTTC,CASSRDFSYEQYF
TRBJ2-7,TRBV9,many,-,TGTGCCAGCAGCGTAAATAACGAGCAGTACTTC,CASSVNNEQYF
TRBJ2-7,TRBV7-3,many,TRBD2,TGTGCCAGCAGCTCGTATAGCGGGAGCGGGTACGAGCAGTACTTC,CASSSYSGSGYEQYF
TRBJ2-7,TRBV28,-,TRBD2,TGTGCCAGCAGTCCGGGACTAGCGGGATCCGAGCAGTACTTC,CASSPGLAGSEQYF
TRBJ2-3,TRBV10-2,many,-,TGCGCCAGCAGTGATTTAGGAGATACGCAGTATTTT,CASSDLGDTQYF
TRBJ2-6,TRBV3-1,many,-,TGTGCCAGCAGCACTCGGACTAAGGGGGCCAACGTCCTGACTTTC,CASSTRTKGANVLTF
TRBJ1-6,TRBV2,many,-,TGTGCCAGCAGTCTATCCGGGGGTGGTTCACCCCTCCACTTT,CASSLSGGGSPLHF
TRBJ2-3,TRBV5-1,many,-,TGCGCCAGCAGCTTGGACGGGACAAACACAGATACGCAGTATTTT,CASSLDGTNTDTQYF
TRBJ2-3,TRBV11-3,few,-,TGTGCCAGCAGCTCCGGCCCCACAGATACGCAGTATTTT,CASSSGPTDTQYF
TRBJ1-4,TRBV3-1,many,-,TGTGCCAGCAGACAGGGTTCTTCGACTAATGAAAAACTGTTTTTT,CASRQGSSTNEKLFF
TRBJ2-3,TRBV20-1,few,-,TGCAGTGCTTCTTCCGGTCCTCCCCGAGATACGCAGTATTTT,CSASSGPPRDTQYF
TRBJ2-1,TRBV7-9,-,TRBD2,TGTGCCAGCAGCCCCAAAGCGGGAGCCTACAATGAGCAGTTCTTC,CASSPKAGAYNEQFF
TRBJ2-7,TRBV14,few,-,TGTGCCAGCAGCCTCCGAGGATTGGTCTACGAGCAGTACTTC,CASSLRGLVYEQYF
TRBJ2-3,TRBV14,many,TRBD2,TGTGCCAGCAGCCAACGACTAGCGGGGGATACAGATACGCAGTATTTT,CASSQRLAGDTDTQYF
TRBJ2-7,TRBV4-1,few,TRBD2,TGCGCCAGCAGCCAAGATTTTGCAGCGGGAGGCGGGTACGAGCAGTACTTC,CASSQDFAAGGGYEQYF
TRBJ2-1,TRBV2,-,TRBD2,TGTGCCAGCGTCAGACTAGCGGGGGGCGGTGGCAATGAGCAGTTCTTC,CASVRLAGGGGNEQFF
TRBJ2-5,TRBV29-1,many,-,TGCAGCGCTTCCAGGGGGGGGGCCGTAGAGACCCAGTACTTC,CSASRGGAVETQYF
TRBJ2-4,TRBV21-1,many,-,TGTGCCAGCAGCAAAGGTCGGAAAAACATTCAGTACTTC,CASSKGRKNIQYF
TRBJ1-3,TRBV5-1,-,-,TGCGCCAGCAGCTTGGAGTCTCAGGGAAACACCATATATTTT,CASSLESQGNTIYF
TRBJ2-5,TRBV20-1,many,-,TGCAGTGCTCACTTCCCTCAAGAGACCCAGTACTTC,CSAHFPQETQYF
TRBJ2-3,TRBV5-1,-,TRBD1,TGCGCCAGCAGCCCAGGGGGACAGGACTCCGGAGTAAGGCAGTATTTT,CASSPGGQDSGVRQYF
TRBJ2-1,TRBV7-3,many,-,TGTGCCAGCAGCTCAGGGGGGAATGAGCAGTTCTTC,CASSSGGNEQFF
TRBJ1-2,TRBV3-1,-,-,TGTGCCAGCAGCCAAGAGAGGGTAGGGGGGTATGGCTACACCTTC,CASSQERVGGYGYTF
TRBJ2-7,TRBV29-1,-,-,TGCAGCGTTGAAACACGGGGGCCGAAGGGCTACGAGCAGTACTTC,CSVETRGPKGYEQYF
TRBJ1-5,TRBV20-1,few,TRBD1,TGCAGTGCTAATGGACAGGGGGTTAGCAATCAGCCCCAGCATTTT,CSANGQGVSNQPQHF
TRBJ1-5,TRBV10-2,many,-,TGCGCCAGCCGCCGAGCTGAAAATCAGCCCCAGCATTTT,CASRRAENQPQHF
TRBJ2-1,TRBV20-1,few,-,TGCAGTGCTAGTCTGGGGGCTAGCGGCTACAATGAGCAGTTCTTC,CSASLGASGYNEQFF
TRBJ2-7,TRBV6-1,-,-,TGTGCCAGCAACGGACTCTTGGGGGCCTACGAGCAGTACTTC,CASNGLLGAYEQYF
TRBJ1-1,TRBV7-6,many,TRBD1,TGTGCCAGCAGCCCCCAGGGACAGGGTTACACTGAAGCTTTCTTT,CASSPQGQGYTEAFF
TRBJ2-1,TRBV12-3/TRBV12-4,many,-,TGTGCCAGCAATCCAAACGGGTGGAAGACCAATGAGCAGTTCTTC,CASNPNGWKTNEQFF